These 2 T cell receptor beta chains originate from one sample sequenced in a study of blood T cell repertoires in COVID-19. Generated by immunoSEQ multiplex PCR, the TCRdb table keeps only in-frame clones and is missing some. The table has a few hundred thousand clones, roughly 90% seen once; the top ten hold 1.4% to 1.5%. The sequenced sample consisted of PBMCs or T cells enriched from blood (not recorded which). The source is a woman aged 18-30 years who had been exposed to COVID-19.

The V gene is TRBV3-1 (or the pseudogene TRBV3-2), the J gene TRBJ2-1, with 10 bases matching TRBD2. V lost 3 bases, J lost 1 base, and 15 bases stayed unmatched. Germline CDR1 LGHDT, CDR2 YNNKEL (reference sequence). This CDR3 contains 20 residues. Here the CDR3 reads CASSQNIGAGGPLSYNEQFF. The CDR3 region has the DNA TGTGCCAGCAGCCAGAACATCGGAGCGGGAGGGCCCTTATCCTACAATGAGCAGTTCTTC.

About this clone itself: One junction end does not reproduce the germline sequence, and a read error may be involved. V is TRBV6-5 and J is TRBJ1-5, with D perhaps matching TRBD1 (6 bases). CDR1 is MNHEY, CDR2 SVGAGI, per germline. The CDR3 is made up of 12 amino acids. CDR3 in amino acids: CASSYPGQLQHF. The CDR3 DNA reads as TGTGCCAGCAGTTACCCCGGACAGCTCCAGCATTTT.